These 22 T cell receptor beta chains were sequenced from one sample in a study of blood T cell repertoires in COVID-19. The table came from immunoSEQ multiplex PCR; TCRdb's copy has only in-frame clones and leaves some out. The sample lists 50,000 to 75,000 clones, about 87% seen once, with about 6.3% in the top ten. The sample taken for sequencing was peripheral blood. The receptor set was obtained from a man between 60 and 70 years old with acute or convalescent COVID-19.

This clone appeared a single time. The genes are TRBV7-2 and TRBJ2-1, with TRBD2 as a possible D gene (5 bases). The V end was cut by 5 bases, the J end by 0 bases, with 11 bases between. The CDR3 has 15 residues. Germline V lookup: CDR1 SGHTA, CDR2 FQGNSA. The CDR3 sequence: CASSQDYSSYNEQFF. The CDR3 bases are TGTGCCAGCAGCCAAGACTATTCCTCCTACAATGAGCAGTTCTTC. The full variable domain, completed using reference TRBV7-2 and TRBJ2-1, is GAGVSQSPSNKVTEKGKDVELRCDPISGHTALYWYRQSLGQGLEFLIYFQGNSAPDKSGLPSDRFSAERTGGSVSTLTIQRTQQEDSAVYLCASSQDYSSYNEQFFGPGTRLTVL.

This sequence joins TRBV9 and TRBJ2-7; a possible D gene is TRBD2 (5 bases). The CDR3 covers 14 residues. The germline gives CDR1 SGDLS, CDR2 YYNGEE. Deletions cut 0 bases from V and 2 bases from J, with 9 bases between. CDR3 region: CASSVAATTYEQYF. The CDR3 bases are TGTGCCAGCAGCGTAGCTGCGACTACCTACGAGCAGTACTTC.

The chain uses TRBV30 and TRBJ1-1; no clear D. In germline, CDR1 is GTSNPN, CDR2 SVGIG (reference sequence). The V end was cut by 0 bases, the J end by 6 bases, with 20 bases between. This CDR3 spans 16 amino acids. CDR3 nucleotide sequence: TGTGCCTGGAGTGTCCCGACCAGACTATTACGGTCTGAAGCTTTCTTT. Protein sequence: CAWSVPTRLLRSEAFF. The whole variable domain, remainder taken from reference TRBV30 and TRBJ1-1, is SQTIHQWPATLVQPVGSPLSLECTVEGTSNPNLYWYRQAAGRGLQLLFYSVGIGQISSEVPQNLSASRPQDRQFILSSKKLLLSDSGFYLCAWSVPTRLLRSEAFFGQGTRLTVV.

The chain couples TRBV4-3 to TRBJ1-1, with TRBD1 as a possible D gene (5 bases). In germline, CDR1 is LGHNA, CDR2 YSLEER. There are 17 residues in the CDR3. V was trimmed by 3 bases and J by 0 bases, leaving 17 bases between them. This chain's CDR3 is CASSHLGEGLLNTEAFF. The CDR3 DNA follows: TGCGCCAGCAGCCACCTCGGGGAGGGACTACTGAACACTGAAGCTTTCTTT.

This sequence joins TRBV7-8 and TRBJ2-3; no definite D call. This CDR3 region has 13 residues. V was pared by 1 base and J by 2 bases, with 4 bases between. Germline lookup yields CDR1 SGHVS and CDR2 FQNEAQ. This chain's CDR3 is CASSLVYTDTQYF. The CDR3 DNA reads as TGTGCCAGCAGCTTAGTATACACAGATACGCAGTATTTT.

The chain combines TRBV11-2 with TRBJ2-1; 14 positions agree with TRBD2. The CDR3 consists of 18 residues. V shed 5 bases and J 0 bases; nucleotides not matched to a gene: 6. Per germline, CDR1 SGHAT and CDR2 FQNNGV. CDR3 nucleotide sequence: TGTGCCAGCAGCATGGGACTAGCGGGAGTCCCCTCCTACAATGAGCAGTTCTTC. It codes for CASSMGLAGVPSYNEQFF.

CDR3 sequence: CASSQESQLTGELFF. The CDR3 nucleotides read TGCGCCAGCAGCCAAGAAAGTCAGTTAACCGGGGAGCTGTTTTTT. This rearrangement joins TRBV4-3 to TRBJ2-2; D is unresolved. Germline CDR1 is LGHNA and CDR2 is YSLEER. V lost 0 bases and J lost 5, with 10 bases in between. The CDR3 spans 15 residues.

This sequence joins TRBV14 and TRBJ1-4, with D uncertain. CDR3 length equals 14 residues. V lost 4 bases and J 2 bases, leaving 8 bases between the germline ends. Germline loops: CDR1 SGHDN, CDR2 FVKESK. CDR3 loop: CASSPRDTNEKLFF. CDR3 DNA: TGTGCCAGCAGCCCACGGGATACTAATGAAAAACTGTTTTTT. Combining the CDR3 with reference TRBV14 and TRBJ1-4 gives the whole variable domain EAGVTQFPSHSVIEKGQTVTLRCDPISGHDNLYWYRRVMGKEIKFLLHFVKESKQDESGMPNNRFLAERTGGTYSTLKVQPAELEDSGVYFCASSPRDTNEKLFFGSGTQLSVL.

This clone was picked up a small number of times. The chain uses TRBV3-1 (or the pseudogene TRBV3-2) and TRBJ1-1; D possibly corresponds to TRBD1 (5 bases). Germline CDR1 LGHDT, CDR2 YNNKEL (reference sequence). The CDR3 contains 12 residues. V lost 0 bases to trimming and J lost 8 bases, with 7 bases between them. The CDR3 reads CASSQDRAEAFF. The CDR3 nucleotides read TGTGCCAGCAGCCAAGACAGGGCGGAAGCTTTCTTT.

This CDR3 is CASSSRGLSYNSPLHF. The CDR3 region has the DNA TGTGCCAGCAGCTCCAGGGGGCTCTCCTATAATTCACCCCTCCACTTT. The chain uses TRBV11-2 and TRBJ1-6; 8 bases align to TRBD1. Germline loops: CDR1 SGHAT, CDR2 FQNNGV. The CDR3 totals 16 residues. The J segment lost 0 bases and the V segment lost 4 bases, leaving 2 bases of the junction unmatched. Full variable domain (remainder filled in from reference TRBV11-2 and TRBJ1-6): EAGVAQSPRYKIIEKRQSVAFWCNPISGHATLYWYQQILGQGPKLLIQFQNNGVVDDSQLPKDRFSAERLKGVDSTLKIQPAKLEDSAVYLCASSSRGLSYNSPLHFGNGTRLTVT.

This clone appeared a single time. The chain recombines TRBV7-9 with TRBJ2-3; D perhaps matches TRBD2 (7 bases). The CDR3 runs to 15 residues. Trimming shortened V by 9 bases and J by 2 bases, and 18 bases separated the two germline ends. The V gene's germline CDR1 is SEHNR and CDR2 FQNEAQ (reference sequence). The DNA for the CDR3 is TGTGCCAGTCTCGGGGGGCCGGTCCCCACAGATACGCAGTATTTT. It yields the protein CASLGGPVPTDTQYF.

The V gene is TRBV14, the J gene TRBJ2-3; 9 nucleotides agree with TRBD2. J gave up 3 bases and V 1 base, and 8 bases lay outside the gene matches. The CDR3 length is 17 residues. Germline V gene lookup returns CDR1 SGHDN and CDR2 FVKESK. CDR3 sequence (DNA): TGTGCCAGCAGCCAAGGGGTCATAGCGGGGGCGACAGATACGCAGTATTTT. Translating it yields CASSQGVIAGATDTQYF.

The V call is TRBV5-5, the J call TRBJ1-5; weak D call: TRBD1 (5 bases). The CDR3 covers 14 residues. Looked up from germline, CDR1 is SGHKS and CDR2 is YYEKEE (reference sequence). Trimming pared 1 base from V and 7 bases from J, leaving 12 bases between. The CDR3 loop reads CASSLLQERQPQHF. Here the CDR3 DNA reads TGTGCCAGCAGCTTGTTACAGGAAAGGCAGCCCCAGCATTTT.

The chain combines TRBV10-2 with TRBJ1-5, with TRBD1 matching 8 bases. Germline CDR1 and CDR2: WSHSY and SAAADI. V gave up 8 bases and J gave up 11 bases; unmatched junction bases: 11. CDR3 size: 13 residues. The CDR3: CASRDRRLEAQHF. In DNA, the CDR3 is TGCGCCAGCCGGGACAGGCGGTTGGAGGCCCAGCATTTT.

This chain connects TRBV5-4 to TRBJ2-6, with D possibly being TRBD1 (5 bases). The V gene's germline CDR1 is SGHNT and CDR2 YYREEE (reference sequence). Trimming cost V 4 bases and J 2 bases, with 10 bases left between them. CDR3 length equals 15 residues. Here the CDR3 DNA reads TGTGCCAGCAGCGAACCAGGGCCTGGGGCCAACGTCCTGACTTTC. Amino acids: CASSEPGPGANVLTF.

V gene TRBV6-5 combines with J gene TRBJ1-2; no firm D call. The CDR3 extends over 13 amino acids. Trimming cost V 0 bases and J 8 bases, with 10 bases left between them. In germline, CDR1 is MNHEY, CDR2 SVGAGI. CDR3 amino acids: CASSYSGDRGYTF. The CDR3 coding sequence is TGTGCCAGCAGTTACTCGGGCGATCGGGGCTACACCTTC.

The CDR3 DNA reads as TGCGCCAGCAGCCAAGCCCCGGGGGACAGCTATGGCTACACCTTC. Translated, it gives CASSQAPGDSYGYTF. The J gene is TRBJ1-2, the V gene TRBV4-3; TRBD1 aligns across 7 bases. CDR3 length: 15 residues. The V and J ends lost 1 base and 4 bases, in that order; junction bases with no gene match: 6. CDR1 is LGHNA, CDR2 YSLEER, per germline.

The chain recombines TRBV7-2 with TRBJ2-1; D might be TRBD1 (7 bases). Per the germline V gene, CDR1 is SGHTA and CDR2 is FQGNSA. There are 16 residues in the CDR3. Trimming shortened V by 5 bases and J by 9 bases, and 23 bases separated the two germline ends. The CDR3 region is CASSTSAGTAGGEQFF. In nucleotides, the CDR3 is TGTGCCAGCAGCACCAGCGCCGGGACAGCGGGCGGTGAGCAGTTCTTC.

The chain is built from TRBV7-2 and TRBJ1-1, with D unresolved. Trimming removed 0 bases at V and 10 bases at J, with 15 bases between. The CDR3 is 14 residues long. CDR1 and CDR2 from the germline V gene are SGHTA and FQGNSA. CDR3 residues: CASSLAYTGEGAFF. The CDR3 nucleotides read TGTGCCAGCAGCTTAGCGTATACGGGCGAGGGAGCTTTCTTT.

The gene calls are TRBV7-9 and TRBJ1-1, with 9 bases fitting TRBD1. The trim removed 3 bases at V and 4 bases at J, leaving 6 bases unmatched. The CDR3 is made up of 15 amino acids. Germline-derived CDR1 and CDR2 are SEHNR and FQNEAQ (reference sequence). CDR3 protein: CASSFGTGSSTEAFF. The CDR3 DNA sequence: TGTGCCAGCAGCTTTGGGACAGGGTCCAGCACTGAAGCTTTCTTT.

The V call is TRBV30, the J call TRBJ2-5; D unresolved. V was pared by 2 bases and J by 5 bases, with 6 bases between. Germline V lookup: CDR1 GTSNPN, CDR2 SVGIG (reference sequence). The length of the CDR3 is 11 residues. CDR3 DNA: TGTGCCTGGAGTCCCAGGGAGACCCAGTACTTC. Encoded protein: CAWSPRETQYF.

This chain uses TRBV27 with TRBJ2-1; 12 bases are a match to TRBD2. The germline V gene has CDR1 MNHEY and CDR2 SMNVEV (reference sequence). Trimming took 5 bases from V and 5 from J; bases not matched to a gene: 4. The CDR3 runs 15 residues. CDR3 nucleotides: TGTGCCAGCAGTCCTCTAGCGGGGGGGAACAATGAGCAGTTCTTC. This encodes CASSPLAGGNNEQFF.